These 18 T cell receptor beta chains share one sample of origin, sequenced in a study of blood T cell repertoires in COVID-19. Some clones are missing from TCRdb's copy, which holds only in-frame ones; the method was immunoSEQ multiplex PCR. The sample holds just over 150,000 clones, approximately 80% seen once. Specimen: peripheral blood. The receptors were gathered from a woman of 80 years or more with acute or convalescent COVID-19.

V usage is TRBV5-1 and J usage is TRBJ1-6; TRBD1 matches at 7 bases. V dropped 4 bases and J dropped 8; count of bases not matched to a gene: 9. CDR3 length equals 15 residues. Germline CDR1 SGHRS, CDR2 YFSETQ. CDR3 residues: CASSPSGGSDSPLHF. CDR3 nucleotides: TGCGCCAGCAGCCCATCAGGGGGATCGGATTCACCCCTCCACTTT.

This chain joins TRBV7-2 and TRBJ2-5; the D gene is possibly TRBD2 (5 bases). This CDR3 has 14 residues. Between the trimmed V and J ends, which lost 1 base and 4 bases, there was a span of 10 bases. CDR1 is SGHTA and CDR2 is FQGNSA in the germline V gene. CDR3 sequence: CASSLGLAIETQYF. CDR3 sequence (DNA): TGTGCCAGCAGCTTAGGCCTAGCTATAGAGACCCAGTACTTC.

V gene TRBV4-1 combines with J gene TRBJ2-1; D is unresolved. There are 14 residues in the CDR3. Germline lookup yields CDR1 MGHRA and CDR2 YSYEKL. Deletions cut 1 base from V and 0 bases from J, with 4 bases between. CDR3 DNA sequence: TGCGCCAGCAGCCAAGCGGGCTCCTACAATGAGCAGTTCTTC. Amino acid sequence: CASSQAGSYNEQFF.

The CDR3 spells CASSQDRLAHLLKNIQYF. The DNA for the CDR3 is TGCGCCAGCAGCCAAGACCGGCTAGCTCATCTGCTCAAAAACATTCAGTACTTC. V is TRBV4-3 and J is TRBJ2-4, with D possibly being TRBD2 (5 bases). The CDR3 is made up of 18 amino acids. V was clipped by 0 bases and J by 3 bases, with 18 bases between them. Germline-derived CDR1 and CDR2 are LGHNA and YSLEER.

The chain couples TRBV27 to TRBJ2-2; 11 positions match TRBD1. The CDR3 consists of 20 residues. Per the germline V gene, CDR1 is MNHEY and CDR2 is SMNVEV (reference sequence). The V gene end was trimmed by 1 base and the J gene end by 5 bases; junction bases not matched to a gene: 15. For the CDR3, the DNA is TGTGCCAGCAGTTTATATGGGGGCGGGACAGGGGGTTTGGGGACCGGGGAGCTGTTTTTT. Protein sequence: CASSLYGGGTGGLGTGELFF.

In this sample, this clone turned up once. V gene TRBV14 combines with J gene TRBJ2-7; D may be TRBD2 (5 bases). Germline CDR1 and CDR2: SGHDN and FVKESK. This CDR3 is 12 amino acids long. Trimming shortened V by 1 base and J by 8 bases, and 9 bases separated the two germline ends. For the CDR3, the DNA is TGTGCCAGCAGCCAAGTTGGGAGAAAGCAGTACTTC. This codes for CASSQVGRKQYF.

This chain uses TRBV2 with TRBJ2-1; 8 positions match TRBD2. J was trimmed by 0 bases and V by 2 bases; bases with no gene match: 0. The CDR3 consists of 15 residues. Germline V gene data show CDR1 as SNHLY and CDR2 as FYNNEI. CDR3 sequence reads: CASSESGSSYNEQFF. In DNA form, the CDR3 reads TGTGCCAGCAGTGAAAGCGGGAGCTCCTACAATGAGCAGTTCTTC.

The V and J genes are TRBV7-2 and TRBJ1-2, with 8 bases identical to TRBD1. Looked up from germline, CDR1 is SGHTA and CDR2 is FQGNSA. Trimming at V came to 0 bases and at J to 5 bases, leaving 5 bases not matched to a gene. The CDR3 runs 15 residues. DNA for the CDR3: TGTGCCAGCAGCTTAGCCGGACAGGGCGTTTATGGCTACACCTTC. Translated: CASSLAGQGVYGYTF.

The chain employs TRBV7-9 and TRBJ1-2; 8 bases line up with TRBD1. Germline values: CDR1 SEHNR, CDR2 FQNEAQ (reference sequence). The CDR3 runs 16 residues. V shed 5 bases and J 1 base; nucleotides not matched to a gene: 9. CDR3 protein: CASSREPTGVNYGYTF. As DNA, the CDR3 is TGTGCCAGCAGCCGCGAGCCGACAGGGGTTAACTATGGCTACACCTTC.

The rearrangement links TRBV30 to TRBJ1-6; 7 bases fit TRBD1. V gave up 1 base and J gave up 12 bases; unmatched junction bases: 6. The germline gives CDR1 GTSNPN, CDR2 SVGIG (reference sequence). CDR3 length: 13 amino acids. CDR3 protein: CAWSGQGGRPLHF. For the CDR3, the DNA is TGTGCCTGGAGTGGGCAGGGGGGAAGACCCCTCCACTTT.

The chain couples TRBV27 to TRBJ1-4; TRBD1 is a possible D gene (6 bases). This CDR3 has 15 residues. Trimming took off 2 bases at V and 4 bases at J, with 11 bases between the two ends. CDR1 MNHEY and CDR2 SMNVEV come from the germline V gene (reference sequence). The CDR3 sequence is CASSLKRQVNEKLFF. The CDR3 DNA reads TGTGCCAGCAGTTTAAAAAGACAGGTTAATGAAAAACTGTTTTTT.

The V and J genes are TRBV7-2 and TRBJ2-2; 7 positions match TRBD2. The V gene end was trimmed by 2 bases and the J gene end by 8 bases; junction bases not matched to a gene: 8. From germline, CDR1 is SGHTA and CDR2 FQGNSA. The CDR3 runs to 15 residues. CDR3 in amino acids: CASSLSGVARGELFF. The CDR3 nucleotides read TGTGCCAGCAGCTTAAGCGGGGTAGCGAGGGGGGAGCTGTTTTTT.

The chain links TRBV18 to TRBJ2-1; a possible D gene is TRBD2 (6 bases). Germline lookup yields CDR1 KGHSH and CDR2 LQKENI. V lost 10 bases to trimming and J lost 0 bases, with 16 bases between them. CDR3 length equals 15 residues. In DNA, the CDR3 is TGTGCCACCATAGGCGGGGCTAGCTCCTACAATGAGCAGTTCTTC. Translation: CATIGGASSYNEQFF.

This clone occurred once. For the CDR3, the DNA is TGCAGCGTTGAGGACAGGGGGGGCAATGAGCAGTTCTTC. It translates to CSVEDRGGNEQFF. This chain uses TRBV29-1 with TRBJ2-1, with 10 bases fitting TRBD1. Germline V gene sequence: CDR1 SQVTM, CDR2 ANQGSEA. Trimming took 3 bases from V and 6 from J; bases not matched to a gene: 2. The CDR3 is made up of 13 amino acids.

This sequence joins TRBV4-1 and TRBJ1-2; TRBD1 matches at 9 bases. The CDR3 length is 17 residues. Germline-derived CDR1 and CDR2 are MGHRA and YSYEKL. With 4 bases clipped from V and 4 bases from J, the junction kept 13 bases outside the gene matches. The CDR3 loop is CASSPSITGGEIYGYTF. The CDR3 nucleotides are TGCGCCAGCAGCCCTTCCATCACAGGGGGCGAGATCTATGGCTACACCTTC.

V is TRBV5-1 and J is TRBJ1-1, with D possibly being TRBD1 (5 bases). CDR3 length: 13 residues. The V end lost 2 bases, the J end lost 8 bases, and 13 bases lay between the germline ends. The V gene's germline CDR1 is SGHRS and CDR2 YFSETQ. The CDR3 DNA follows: TGCGCCAGCAGCTTCGGTGGGGGGACCGAAGCTTTCTTT. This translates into CASSFGGGTEAFF.

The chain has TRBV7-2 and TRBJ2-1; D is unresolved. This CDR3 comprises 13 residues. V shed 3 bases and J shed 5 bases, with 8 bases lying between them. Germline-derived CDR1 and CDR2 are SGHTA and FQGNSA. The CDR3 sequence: CASSFFYNNEQFF. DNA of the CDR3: TGTGCCAGCAGCTTTTTTTATAACAATGAGCAGTTCTTC.

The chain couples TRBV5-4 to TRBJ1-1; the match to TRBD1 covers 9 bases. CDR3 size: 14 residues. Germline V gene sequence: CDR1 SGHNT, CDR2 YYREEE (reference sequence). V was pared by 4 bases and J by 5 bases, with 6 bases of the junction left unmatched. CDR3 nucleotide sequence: TGTGCCAGCAGCCAGGGACAGGGATTAACTGAAGCTTTCTTT. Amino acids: CASSQGQGLTEAFF.